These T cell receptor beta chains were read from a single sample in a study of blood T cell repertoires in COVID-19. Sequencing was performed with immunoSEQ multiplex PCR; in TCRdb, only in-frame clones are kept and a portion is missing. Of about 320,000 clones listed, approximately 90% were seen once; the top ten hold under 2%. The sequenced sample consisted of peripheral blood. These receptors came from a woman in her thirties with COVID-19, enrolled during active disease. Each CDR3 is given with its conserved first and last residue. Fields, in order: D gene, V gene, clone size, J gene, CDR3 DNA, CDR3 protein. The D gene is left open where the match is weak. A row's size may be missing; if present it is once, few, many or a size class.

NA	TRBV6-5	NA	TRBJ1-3	TGTGCCAGCAGTTTCAGCTCTGGAAACACCATATATTTT	CASSFSSGNTIYF
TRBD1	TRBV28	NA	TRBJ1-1	TGTGCCAGCAGTTACAGGGGAGGAAACACTGAAGCTTTCTTT	CASSYRGGNTEAFF
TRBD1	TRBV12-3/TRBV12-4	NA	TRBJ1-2	TGTGCCAGCAGTACAGAGGGGGCGCGTGGCTACACCTTC	CASSTEGARGYTF
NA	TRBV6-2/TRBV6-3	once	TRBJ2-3	TGTGCCAGCAGTCCGGTGACAGGCCTCACAGATACGCAGTATTTT	CASSPVTGLTDTQYF
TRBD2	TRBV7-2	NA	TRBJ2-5	TGTGCCAGCAGCGAGAGCGGTAGCGGGTACCAAGAGACCCAGTACTTC	CASSESGSGYQETQYF
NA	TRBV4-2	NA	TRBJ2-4	TGTGCCAGCAGCCAAGATTTGGGGGGGCCCAAAAACATTCAGTACTTC	CASSQDLGGPKNIQYF
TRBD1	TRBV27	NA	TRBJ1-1	TGTGCCAGCAATGACAGGGGGAACACTGAAGCTTTCTTT	CASNDRGNTEAFF
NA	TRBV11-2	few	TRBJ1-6	TGTGCCAGCAGCTCCCGGACAGCGGGACCCAATTCACCCCTCCACTTT	CASSSRTAGPNSPLHF
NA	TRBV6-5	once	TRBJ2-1	TGTGCCAGCAGTTATAGTATATCCTACAATGAGCAGTTCTTC	CASSYSISYNEQFF
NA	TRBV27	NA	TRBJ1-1	TGTGCCAGCAGTTTATATTCAGGAAACACTGAAGCTTTCTTT	CASSLYSGNTEAFF
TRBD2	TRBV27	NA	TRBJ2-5	TGTGCCAGCAGTCCACTAGCGGGGGGATTCCAAGAGACCCAGTACTTC	CASSPLAGGFQETQYF
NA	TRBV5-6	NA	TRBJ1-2	TGTGCCAGCAGCTTGGACACCGGCGGGGGCTACACCTTC	CASSLDTGGGYTF
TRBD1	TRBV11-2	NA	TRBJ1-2	TGTGCCAGCAGCTTACAGGGGGCAAGGACCTTC	CASSLQGARTF
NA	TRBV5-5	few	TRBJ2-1	TGTGCCAGCAGCTTAAGTGCCCGACCAGGGGAGCAGTTCTTC	CASSLSARPGEQFF
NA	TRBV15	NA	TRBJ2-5	TGTGCCACCAGCAGAGATCCAAAAGAGACCCAGTACTTC	CATSRDPKETQYF
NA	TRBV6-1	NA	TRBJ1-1	TGTGCCAGCAGTGAGGGGGCAAACACTGAAGCTTTCTTT	CASSEGANTEAFF
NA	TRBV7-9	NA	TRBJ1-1	TGTGCCAGCAGCTTAGGATCGGGGATAGAGGGAGCTTTCTTT	CASSLGSGIEGAFF